This T cell receptor beta chain was identified during a study of CD8+CD57+ T cells in acquired aplastic anemia. Study at large: Mean yield of DNA from sorted CD4+ and CD8+ cells was approximately 3 ug.

Inclusive of both ends, the CDR3 amounts to 13 amino acids. Germline V CDR1 and CDR2: SGHTA, FQGTGA. Investigators profiled TCR beta VDJ and CDR3 from genomic DNA template. TCRdb itself ran the reads through MiXCR, one entry per CDR3 protein. Seen here are hundreds of thousands of distinct CDR3 sequences, 70% to 85% observed once, and the top ten hold approximately 40%. Study-level results: CD8+ Simpson's diversity showed no significant patient-control difference.

An expansion of CD8+CD57+ cells by flow cytometry had been shown in patients chosen for sequencing. Patients had received no therapy at the time of blood sampling. As for this clonotype: The antigen is undetermined. Without the conserved terminal phenylalanine or tryptophan, this CDR3 likely stems from a read error. No DNA is shown, since the ends of the CDR3 on it are uncertain; the CDR3 is the one TCRdb lists.

The receptor's source is a human donor with aplastic anemia. The J gene is TRBJ2-7, the V gene TRBV7-3; the tabulated D call, TRBD1, remains unverified against the DNA. Sequencing used sorted CD4+, CD8+, or CD8+CD57+ T cells (not recorded which) from PBMCs. CDR3: CASSPHADGAEFS.